One sample yielded the 9 T cell receptor beta chains listed below, sequenced in a study of blood T cell repertoires in COVID-19. Measured with immunoSEQ multiplex PCR; TCRdb has only the in-frame clones, and not every one. The sample records about 310,000 clones, around 89% being singletons. The sample was PBMCs or T cells enriched from blood (not recorded which). The receptors stem from a woman younger than 30 with acute COVID-19.

This clone was seen just once. The chain links TRBV11-2 to TRBJ2-3; a weak D match, TRBD2 (5 bases). CDR1 SGHAT and CDR2 FQNNGV come from the germline V gene. V gave up 6 bases and J gave up 2 bases, with 18 bases separating them. The CDR3 spans 16 residues. The DNA for the CDR3 is TGTGCCAGCAGATTAACCCGGGATCAGAACACAGATACGCAGTATTTT. Translating it yields CASRLTRDQNTDTQYF.

This clone was seen more than once but under ten times. This rearrangement joins TRBV28 to TRBJ1-2; D is uncertain. The CDR3 runs 10 residues. Between the trimmed V and J ends, which lost 3 bases and 8 bases, there was a span of 4 bases. Germline V CDR1 and CDR2: MDHEN, SYDVKM. CDR3 protein: CASSFEGYTF. DNA for the CDR3: TGTGCCAGCAGTTTTGAGGGCTACACCTTC.

CDR3 protein: CASSYVRDRDNEQFF. CDR3 bases: TGTGCCAGCAGTTACGTTCGGGACAGGGACAATGAGCAGTTCTTC. The rearrangement joins TRBV6-5 to TRBJ2-1; 9 bases are shared with TRBD1. J gave up 5 bases and V 2 bases, and 4 bases lay outside the gene matches. Germline CDR1 reads MNHEY; CDR2 reads SVGAGI. This CDR3 is built from 15 residues.

Only one count was recorded for this clone. The chain is built from TRBV7-9 and TRBJ2-7, with a tentative D call TRBD2 (5 bases). The CDR3 is 14 amino acids. The V end lost 0 bases, the J end lost 5 bases, and 11 bases lay between the germline ends. Germline V lookup: CDR1 SEHNR, CDR2 FQNEAQ (reference sequence). The CDR3 is CASSLALSSNEQYF. CDR3 sequence (DNA): TGTGCCAGCAGCTTAGCGTTGTCTAGCAACGAGCAGTACTTC. The complete variable domain, with remaining parts taken from reference TRBV7-9 and TRBJ2-7, reads DTGVSQNPRHKITKRGQNVTFRCDPISEHNRLYWYRQTLGQGPEFLTYFQNEAQLEKSRLLSDRFSAERPKGSFSTLEIQRTEQGDSAMYLCASSLALSSNEQYFGPGTRLTVT.

The rearrangement joins TRBV2 to TRBJ2-5; D not resolved. Trimming removed 6 bases at V and 3 bases at J, with 17 bases between. The CDR3 runs to 15 residues. In germline, CDR1 is SNHLY, CDR2 FYNNEI. The CDR3 coding sequence is TGTGCCAGCAGGGAAAGACTGACTCCTGAAGAGACCCAGTACTTC. Amino acid sequence: CASRERLTPEETQYF. Drawing the rest from reference TRBV2 and TRBJ2-5, the complete variable domain is EPEVTQTPSHQVTQMGQEVILRCVPISNHLYFYWYRQILGQKVEFLVSFYNNEISEKSEIFDDQFSVERPDGSNFTLKIRSTKLEDSAMYFCASRERLTPEETQYFGPGTRLLVL.

This chain links TRBV28 with TRBJ1-1, with D unresolved. Germline CDR1 and CDR2: MDHEN and SYDVKM. This CDR3 region has 13 residues. Trimming left V 8 bases short and J 3 bases short, with 13 bases between. CDR3 loop: CASEAGLYTEAFF. CDR3 coding DNA: TGTGCCAGCGAGGCGGGCCTGTACACTGAAGCTTTCTTT.

A note on this clone: This CDR3 is also generated by other DNA sequences in the sample. This chain joins TRBV5-1 and TRBJ1-2, with D possibly matching TRBD1 (5 bases). CDR3 size: 15 residues. Germline V CDR1 and CDR2: SGHRS, YFSETQ. V was pared by 0 bases and J by 2 bases, with 11 bases between. CDR3 loop: CASSLGGAENYGYTF. In DNA form, the CDR3 reads TGCGCCAGCAGCTTGGGGGGCGCAGAAAACTATGGCTACACCTTC.

J is TRBJ1-2 and V is TRBV5-6; perhaps TRBD1 as D (6 bases). The CDR3 spans 13 residues. The V and J ends lost 0 bases and 4 bases respectively, with 7 bases between them. From germline, CDR1 is SGHDT and CDR2 YYEEEE. CDR3 nucleotide sequence: TGTGCCAGCAGCTTGGACAGGGTCTATGGCTACACCTTC. Encoded protein: CASSLDRVYGYTF.

J is TRBJ2-3 and V is TRBV6-5, with D tentatively TRBD2 (6 bases). There are 13 residues in the CDR3. The germline V gene encodes CDR1 MNHEY and CDR2 SVGAGI. Trimming took off 5 bases at V and 6 bases at J, with 12 bases between the two ends. CDR3 in DNA: TGTGCCAGCAGTCAACTAGCACGGGATACGCAGTATTTT. The encoded protein is CASSQLARDTQYF.